Here is one T cell receptor beta chain with its context. Clinical history reported by participants formed the basis on which cohorts were assigned. The study counted Cohort 3 donors as recovered given two negative PCRs, clearance, or symptom resolution. TCRdb keeps only in-frame clones here, not all; method: immunoSEQ multiplex PCR. The sample consists of roughly 200,000 clones, over 80% of them appearing once. Between the trimmed V and J ends, which lost 6 bases and 8 bases, there was a span of 11 bases. The CDR3 sequence is 12 residues long. In germline, CDR1 is LGHNA, CDR2 YSLEER. The data are from a study of blood T cell repertoires in COVID-19.

Sequencing input: PBMCs or T cells enriched from blood (not recorded which). The V call is TRBV4-3, the J call TRBJ2-4; no firm D call. This receptor was obtained from a man between 25 and 39 years old who had recovered from COVID-19. This CDR3 is CASRPVSDIQYF. The CDR3 coding sequence is TGCGCCAGCAGACCGGTTTCGGACATTCAGTACTTC.